This T cell receptor (beta chain) was found in a study of shared clonotypes between healthy human individuals. In the study overall: Three plates each covered CD4 naive and memory; CD8 naive two, CD8 memory one.

TCRdb keeps only in-frame clones here, not all; method: immunoSEQ multiplex PCR. The sample shows about 2 million clones, over 85% of them seen only once. The naive CD8 subset, CD45RO-negative cells positively selected for CCR7, excluded terminally differentiated effector memory CD45RA+ cells. V was clipped by 2 bases and J by 0 bases, with 8 bases between them. The CDR3 is made up of 14 amino acids. The germline CDR1 and CDR2 sequences are SGHRS and YFSETQ. As concerns this clone: Other nucleotide sequences from this sample produce the same CDR3.

Sequencing was performed on naive CD8+ T cells sorted from blood. The chain recombines TRBV5-1 with TRBJ1-1; D may be TRBD1 (5 bases). The clonotype was recovered from a man aged 18 to 30 in good health. The chain's CDR3 is CASSLDSMNTEAFF. The CDR3, as DNA: TGCGCCAGCAGCTTAGACAGTATGAACACTGAAGCTTTCTTT.